Sequencing of this TCR beta chain was carried out in a study of T cells after yellow fever vaccination. Study summary: When fractions had low cell numbers, they were prepared with SMART-Seq v4 Ultra Low Input. General study findings and limits: Abundant clonotypes from the bulk population could contaminate FACS-sorted repertoires. A minor fraction of clonotypes spanned both CD4 and CD8 compartments.

The CDR3 sequence is 14 residues long. The V gene lost 3 bases and the J gene lost 5 bases, with 12 bases spanning the gap. Germline V gene lookup returns CDR1 LNHNV and CDR2 YYDKDF (reference sequence). TCRdb ran MiXCR on the 5' RACE reads and lists one entry per CDR3 protein. The sample includes 96,000 or so distinct CDR3 sequences, about 8.8% of them seen just once. The chain joins TRBV15 to TRBJ2-3; a weak D match, TRBD2 (6 bases). The origin of this receptor is a man between 18 and 29 years old who received the YFV17D yellow fever vaccine. Material: CD8+ T cells not binding an NS4B(214-222) dextramer, sorted from PBMCs, obtained roughly 14 days after the first yellow fever vaccination. The CDR3 sequence: CATSRRDGEDTQYF. The CDR3 DNA sequence: TGTGCCACCAGCAGGCGGGATGGGGAAGATACGCAGTATTTT.